These 25 T cell receptor beta chains originate from one sample sequenced in a study of tumor-infiltrating lymphocytes in primary liver carcinoma. Germline DNA was also extracted, with blood RNA taken from unsorted whole blood. Priming with a constant-region primer yielded TCR beta cDNA from about 540 ng total RNA. Slightly modified ARM-PCR with three nested multiplex PCR rounds yielded TCR beta libraries. It was with TRBV1-TRBV30 forward primers and a C-beta reverse primer that the first two PCR rounds were run, at around 9 cycles each. TCRdb reanalysed the multiplex PCR reads using MiXCR and keeps one entry per CDR3 protein. The sample holds approximately 300,000 distinct CDR3 sequences, 65% seen once. Sample: peripheral blood. These receptors all stem from a man aged 40-50 years with primary liver carcinoma and hepatitis B virus infection.

As to this clonotype: This may stem from a read error, because a much larger clone lies one nucleotide away. The chain carries TRBV6-5 and TRBJ2-5; 10 bases map to TRBD2. Trimming at V came to 6 bases and at J to 2 bases, leaving 6 bases not matched to a gene. Germline loops: CDR1 MNHEY, CDR2 SVGAGI. The CDR3 runs 15 residues. The CDR3 is CASSERTSGQETQYF. The CDR3 bases are TGTGCCAGCAGCGAGAGGACTAGCGGTCAAGAGACCCAGTACTTC.

The gene calls are TRBV10-3 and TRBJ2-6, with D possibly matching TRBD2 (5 bases). Germline CDR1 ENHRY, CDR2 SYGVKD. V was pared by 2 bases and J by 2 bases, with 13 bases between. The CDR3 contains 17 residues. The CDR3 DNA sequence: TGTGCCATCAGTGAGAGTTTCCTCGGGACTGGGGCCAACGTCCTGACTTTC. Protein: CAISESFLGTGANVLTF.

As regards this clonotype: Germline and junction disagree at one end, which may indicate a read error. The V gene is TRBV12-3 or TRBV12-4, the J gene TRBJ2-5; 9 nucleotides align to TRBD2. The CDR3 runs to 14 residues. The CDR3 is CASTAGGMVEIQYF. As DNA, the CDR3 is TGTGCCAGCACGGCGGGAGGGATGGTGGAGATCCAGTACTTC.

This clonotype was recorded many times. The chain is built from TRBV10-3 and TRBJ2-1, with 12 bases identical to TRBD2. With 7 bases clipped from V and 5 bases from J, the junction kept 9 bases outside the gene matches. This CDR3 is 16 amino acids long. Germline loops: CDR1 ENHRY, CDR2 SYGVKD. The CDR3 sequence is CAIKRTSGNTDNEQFF. CDR3 bases: TGTGCCATCAAAAGGACTAGCGGGAACACTGACAATGAGCAGTTCTTC.

Of note for this clonotype: Possible read error: a much larger clone is one base away. The rearrangement uses TRBV10-3 and TRBJ2-7; 9 positions agree with TRBD2. CDR3 length: 14 amino acids. Looked up from germline, CDR1 is ENHRY and CDR2 is SYGVKD. CDR3 protein: CVISPAGGWYEQYF. Here the CDR3 DNA reads TGTGTCATCTCCCCAGCGGGAGGTTGGTACGAGCAGTACTTC.

This clonotype occurred a few times. The V call is TRBV2, the J call TRBJ2-1; 16 bases fit TRBD2. V gave up 6 bases and J gave up 14 bases; unmatched junction bases: 7. Germline CDR1 and CDR2: SNHLY and FYNNEI. The CDR3 is 14 residues long. The CDR3 loop is CASSGGLAGGGEFF. DNA for the CDR3: TGTGCCAGCAGCGGGGGACTAGCGGGAGGGGGGGAGTTCTTC.

Points on this clonotype: Since a much larger clone is just one base distant, this may be a read error. The V call is TRBV6-2 or TRBV6-3, the J call TRBJ2-6, with 12 bases aligning to TRBD1. The germline V gene encodes CDR1 MNHEY and CDR2 SVGEGT. This CDR3 has 18 amino acids. V gave up 7 bases and J gave up 2 bases; unmatched junction bases: 9. CDR3 protein: CASKSVGTGGPGANVLTF. CDR3 bases: TGTGCCAGCAAGAGTGTCGGGACAGGGGGCCCTGGGGCCAACGTCCTGACTTTC.

This clonotype was seen at least ten times. The chain is built from TRBV29-1 and TRBJ2-1; TRBD1 is a possible D gene (7 bases). Germline CDR1 reads SQVTM; CDR2 reads ANQGSEA. The CDR3 has 14 residues. Between the trimmed V and J ends, which lost 1 base and 3 bases, there was a span of 10 bases. CDR3 protein: CSVEAGGYYNEQFF. As DNA, the CDR3 is TGCAGCGTTGAAGCAGGGGGGTACTACAATGAGCAGTTCTTC.

The rearrangement joins TRBV23-1 to TRBJ2-7; D may be TRBD2 (6 bases). TRBV23-1 is designated an ORF whose function remains uncertain. The CDR3 contains 16 residues. The V end lost 5 bases, the J end lost 1 base, and 18 bases lay between the germline ends. This chain's CDR3 is CASSKIKAGVSYEQYF. The DNA of the CDR3 is TGCGCCAGCAGTAAAATCAAAGCGGGCGTGTCCTACGAGCAGTACTTC.

A note on this clonotype: Sequence at one end of the junction differs from germline and may be a read error. The chain carries TRBV5-4 and TRBJ1-1; perhaps TRBD1 as D (5 bases). Germline loops: CDR1 SGHNT, CDR2 YYREEE (reference sequence). The CDR3 is 15 amino acids. In DNA form, the CDR3 reads TGTGACAGCAGCCCGGGAGGGCGCGAGTGGGACGAAGCTTTCTTT. This codes for CDSSPGGREWDEAFF.

This clonotype was recorded a few times. A junction boundary mismatches the germline segment, possibly from a read error. The chain joins TRBV29-1 to TRBJ2-1; D not certain. The CDR3 loop spans 13 amino acids. The V gene's germline CDR1 is SQVTM and CDR2 ANQGSEA. The CDR3 protein is CSVAVGVYNEQLF. The CDR3 region has the DNA TGCAGCGTTGCAGTCGGCGTCTATAATGAGCAGTTATTC.

In the case of this clonotype: The junction shows a germline mismatch at one end, possibly a read error. The chain carries TRBV11-2 and TRBJ2-7; tentatively, D is TRBD1 (6 bases). The length of the CDR3 is 14 residues. Looked up from germline, CDR1 is SGHAT and CDR2 is FQNNGV. The CDR3: CACSFSGGSYEQYF. The CDR3 nucleotides read TGTGCCTGCAGCTTCTCTGGGGGCTCCTACGAACAGTACTTC.

This clonotype was seen more than once but under ten times. The conserved closing phenylalanine or tryptophan is absent in this CDR3, likely reflecting a read error. The CDR3 DNA reads TGTGCCAGCAGTTCCCTTGGGCGGAATGAGCAGTTCTTA. It encodes CASSSLGRNEQFL. This chain joins TRBV11-1 and TRBJ2-1; no clear D gene. This CDR3 comprises 13 residues. With 6 bases removed from V and 7 bases from J, the gap between germline ends came to 13 bases. Germline values: CDR1 SGHAT, CDR2 FQDESV (reference sequence).

This clonotype has only a few counts. The V gene is TRBV4-1, the J gene TRBJ2-5, with 11 bases lining up with TRBD2. This CDR3 region has 18 residues. The V gene end was trimmed by 7 bases and the J gene end by 0 bases; junction bases not matched to a gene: 13. Per germline, CDR1 MGHRA and CDR2 YSYEKL. The DNA of the CDR3 is TGCGCCAGCACCCCCGGGAGACTAGCGGGACTGTACCAAGAGACCCAGTACTTC. Translation: CASTPGRLAGLYQETQYF.

As for this clonotype: A much larger clonotype is one base distant, so this may be a read error. V is TRBV5-5 and J is TRBJ2-1; no clear D. The CDR3 runs 13 residues. Germline CDR1 SGHKS, CDR2 YYEKEE (reference sequence). The CDR3 loop reads CASSLGVVNEQLF. CDR3 nucleotide sequence: TGTGCCAGCAGCTTGGGAGTCGTGAATGAGCAGTTATTC.

Details on this clonotype: One end of the junction varies from germline; a read error may be responsible. The chain recombines TRBV5-5 with TRBJ2-7, with 8 bases aligning to TRBD2. CDR1 and CDR2 from the germline V gene are SGHKS and YYEKEE (reference sequence). The CDR3 consists of 16 residues. The chain's CDR3 is CASSLAIGAGVWEQHF. As DNA, the CDR3 is TGTGCCAGCAGCTTGGCTATAGGAGCGGGAGTATGGGAGCAGCACTTC.

Note on this clonotype: A much larger clone is a single base away; this may be a read error. This rearrangement joins TRBV11-2 to TRBJ2-5; 10 nucleotides align to TRBD2. With V trimmed by 5 bases and J by 4 bases, 4 bases remained unmatched. The CDR3 is made up of 14 amino acids. Germline CDR1 and CDR2: SGHAT and FQNNGV. The DNA of the CDR3 is TGTGCCAGCAGCGAGACTAGCGGGTCAGAGACCCAGTACTTC. It translates to CASSETSGSETQYF.

Note on this clonotype: The germline gene is not matched at one end of the junction; a read error may be the cause. The rearrangement joins TRBV4-1 to TRBJ2-7; D ambiguous. Looked up from germline, CDR1 is MGHRA and CDR2 is YSYEKL. The CDR3 covers 15 residues. CDR3 amino acids: CDSSPSRLLGYEQYF. The CDR3 region has the DNA TGCGACAGCAGCCCATCTCGTCTCTTGGGCTACGAGCAGTACTTC.

In its sample, this clonotype was seen many times. The gene calls are TRBV14 and TRBJ1-2; D call uncertain. Per germline, CDR1 SGHDN and CDR2 FVKESK. The CDR3 extends over 13 amino acids. V lost 0 bases, J lost 5 bases, and 7 bases lay in between. CDR3 sequence reads: CASSQDYIYGYTF. Written as DNA, the CDR3 is TGTGCCAGCAGCCAAGATTACATATATGGCTACACCTTC.

Remarks on this clonotype: A read error may explain this, as a much larger clone is one base away. CDR3 sequence: CASSPDSRGQFF. The CDR3 bases are TGCGCCAGCAGCCCCGACTCCAGGGGGCAGTTCTTC. J is TRBJ2-1 and V is TRBV4-1, with D possibly TRBD1 on 6 matching bases. The CDR3 extends over 12 amino acids. In germline, CDR1 is MGHRA, CDR2 YSYEKL. V was clipped by 4 bases and J by 12 bases, with 13 bases between them.

A remark on this clonotype: A much larger clonotype is one base distant, so this may be a read error. The chain recombines TRBV10-1 with TRBJ2-7; 7 positions agree with TRBD2. The V segment lost 9 bases and the J segment 8 bases; nucleotides outside the gene matches: 10. Germline-derived CDR1 and CDR2 are WNHNN and SYGVQD (reference sequence). CDR3 size: 12 residues. The CDR3 loop is CASPGTTSKQYF. In nucleotides, the CDR3 is TGCGCCAGTCCCGGGACTACCTCAAAGCAGTACTTC.

The table lists this clonotype with a few counts. The V call is TRBV10-3, the J call TRBJ2-3; D gene ambiguous. The CDR3 is 13 amino acids. With 6 bases removed from V and 0 bases from J, the gap between germline ends came to 7 bases. The germline CDR1 and CDR2 sequences are ENHRY and SYGVKD. CDR3 in DNA: TGTGCCATCAGCTTAGGGAGCACAGATACGCAGTATTTT. Translated, it gives CAISLGSTDTQYF.

In regard to this clonotype: A clone one base away is much larger, so this may be a read error. V usage is TRBV5-4 and J usage is TRBJ2-3; D perhaps matches TRBD2 (6 bases). CDR3 size: 13 residues. Germline V gene sequence: CDR1 SGHNT, CDR2 YYREEE (reference sequence). CDR3 in DNA: TGTGCCGGCTACCATACTAGCATAGATACGCAGTATTTT. Encoded protein: CAGYHTSIDTQYF. Filled out from reference TRBV5-4 and TRBJ2-3, the complete variable domain reads ETGVTQSPTHLIKTRGQQVTLRCSSQSGHNTVSWYQQALGQGPQFIFQYYREEENGRGNFPPRFSGLQFPNYSSELNVNALELDDSALYLCAGYHTSIDTQYFGPGTRLTVL.

Only a few counts were recorded for this clonotype. The chain uses TRBV5-1 and TRBJ1-1, with 7 bases lining up with TRBD1. After removal of 3 bases from V and 0 bases from J, the junction contained 8 bases not matched to a gene. The length of the CDR3 is 16 residues. Germline CDR1 reads SGHRS; CDR2 reads YFSETQ. The CDR3 reads CASSSRPGQLNTEAFF. The CDR3 DNA sequence: TGCGCCAGCAGCTCACGCCCGGGACAGCTGAACACTGAAGCTTTCTTT.

About this clonotype: Since a much larger clone is just one base distant, this may be a read error. The CDR3 carries no conserved terminal phenylalanine or tryptophan, so it likely arises from a read error. The chain has TRBV4-3 and TRBJ2-7; D is ambiguous. Trimming took off 0 bases at V and 3 bases at J, with 9 bases between the two ends. Germline values: CDR1 LGHNA, CDR2 YSLEER. The CDR3 has 14 amino acids. The CDR3: CASSQDPTHYEQYI. The CDR3 DNA follows: TGCGCCAGCAGCCAAGATCCTACGCACTACGAGCAGTACATC.